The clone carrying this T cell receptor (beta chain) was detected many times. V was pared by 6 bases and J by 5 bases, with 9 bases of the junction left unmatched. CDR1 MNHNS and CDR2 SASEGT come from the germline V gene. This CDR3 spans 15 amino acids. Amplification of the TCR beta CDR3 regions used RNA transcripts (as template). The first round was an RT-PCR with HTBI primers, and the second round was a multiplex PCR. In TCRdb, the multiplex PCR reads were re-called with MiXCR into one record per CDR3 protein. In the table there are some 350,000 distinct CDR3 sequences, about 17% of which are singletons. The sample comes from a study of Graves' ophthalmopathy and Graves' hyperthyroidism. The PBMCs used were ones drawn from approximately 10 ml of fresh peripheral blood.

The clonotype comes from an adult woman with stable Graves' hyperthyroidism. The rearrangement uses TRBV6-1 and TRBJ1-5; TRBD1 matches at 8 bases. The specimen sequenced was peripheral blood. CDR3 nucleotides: TGTGCCAGCAGCCGGACAGGGAATCAGGATCAGCCCCAGCATTTT. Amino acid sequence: CASSRTGNQDQPQHF.